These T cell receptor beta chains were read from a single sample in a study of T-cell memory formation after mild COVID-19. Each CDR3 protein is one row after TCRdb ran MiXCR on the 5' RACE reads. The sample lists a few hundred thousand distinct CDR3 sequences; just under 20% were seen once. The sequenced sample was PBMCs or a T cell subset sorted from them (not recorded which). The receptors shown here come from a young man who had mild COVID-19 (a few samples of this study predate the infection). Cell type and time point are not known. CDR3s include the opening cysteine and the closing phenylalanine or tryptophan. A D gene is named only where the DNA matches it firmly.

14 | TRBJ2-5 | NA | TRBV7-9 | CASSSTGRQETQYF
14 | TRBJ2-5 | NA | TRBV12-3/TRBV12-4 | CASSFTGSSETQYF
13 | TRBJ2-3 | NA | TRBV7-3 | CASSLRGADTQYF
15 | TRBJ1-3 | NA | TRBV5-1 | CASSLVQISGNTIYF
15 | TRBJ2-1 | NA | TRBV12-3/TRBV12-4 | CASSLEAGADNEQFF
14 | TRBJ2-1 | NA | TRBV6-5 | CASSPGRVNGEQFF
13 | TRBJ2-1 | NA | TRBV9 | CASSFQGGVEQFF
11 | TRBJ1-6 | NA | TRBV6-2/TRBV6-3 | CASSQGLPLHF
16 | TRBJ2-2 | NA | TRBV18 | CASSPPTWVNTGELFF
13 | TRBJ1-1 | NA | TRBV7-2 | CASSLRTEREAFF
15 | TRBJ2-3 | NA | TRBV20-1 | CSATAMTGSTDTQYF
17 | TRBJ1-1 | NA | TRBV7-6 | CASSLGDNVGGNTEAFF
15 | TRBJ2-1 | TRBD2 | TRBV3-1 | CASRPSSGGPDEQFF
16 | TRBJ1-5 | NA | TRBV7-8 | CASSYPGGRSNQPQHF
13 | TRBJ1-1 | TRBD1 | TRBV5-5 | CASRLRQGAEAFF
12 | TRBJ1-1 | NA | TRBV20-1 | CSAPNQNTEAFF
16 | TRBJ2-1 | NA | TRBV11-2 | CASSSYLASVYNEQFF
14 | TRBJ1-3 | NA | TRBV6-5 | CASRDRTSGNTIYF
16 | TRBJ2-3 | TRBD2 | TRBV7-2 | CASSLEGGGPTDTQYF
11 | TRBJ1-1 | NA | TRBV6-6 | CASSPGRGAFF
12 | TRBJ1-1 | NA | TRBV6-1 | CASSEWQYGAFF
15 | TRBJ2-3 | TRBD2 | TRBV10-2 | CASRWRVAGTDTQYF
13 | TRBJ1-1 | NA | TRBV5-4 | CASSNMGPTEAFF
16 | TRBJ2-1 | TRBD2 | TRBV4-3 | CASSQESAGAYNEQFF
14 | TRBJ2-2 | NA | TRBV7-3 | CASSGGSHTGELFF
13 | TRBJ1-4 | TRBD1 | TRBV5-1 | CASATGDNEKLFF
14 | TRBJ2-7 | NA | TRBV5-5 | CASSLGQSSVEQYF
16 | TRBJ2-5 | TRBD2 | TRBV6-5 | CASSYTSGGEQETQYF
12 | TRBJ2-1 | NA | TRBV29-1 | CSVGRNYNEQFF
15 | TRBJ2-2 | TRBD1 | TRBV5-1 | CASSLMTGHTGELFF
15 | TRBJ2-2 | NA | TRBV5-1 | CASSPSGGPPRELFF
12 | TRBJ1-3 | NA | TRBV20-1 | CSAGRVANTIYF
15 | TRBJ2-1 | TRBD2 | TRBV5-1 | CASSGASGGYNEQFF
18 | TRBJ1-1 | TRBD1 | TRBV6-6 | CASSYSGGQGGMNTEAFF
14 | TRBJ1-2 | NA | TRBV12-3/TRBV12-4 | CASTRHPSNYGYTF
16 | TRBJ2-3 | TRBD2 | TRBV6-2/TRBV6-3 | CASGAWGGTSTDTQYF
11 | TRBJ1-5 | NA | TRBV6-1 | CASSEGRPQHF
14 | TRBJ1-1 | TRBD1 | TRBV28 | CASIDRGRDTEAFF
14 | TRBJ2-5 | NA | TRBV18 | CASSRASVKETQYF
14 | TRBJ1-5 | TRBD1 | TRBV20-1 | CSVPGQGGNQPQHF
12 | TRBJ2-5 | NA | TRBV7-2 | CASSFFQETQYF
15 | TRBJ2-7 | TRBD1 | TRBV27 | CASTHDHRGTYEQYF
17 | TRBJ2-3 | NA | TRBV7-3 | CASSSEGSPRWTDTQYF
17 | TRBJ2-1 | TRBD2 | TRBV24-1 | CATSATSGASSYNEQFF
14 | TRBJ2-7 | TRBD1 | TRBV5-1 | CASSIGQVGVEQYF
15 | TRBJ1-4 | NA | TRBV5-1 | CASSPVGNSNEKLFF
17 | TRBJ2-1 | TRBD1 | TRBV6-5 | CASSYVGTGGPYNEQFF
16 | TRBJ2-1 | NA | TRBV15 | CATSRDFGGLDNEQFF
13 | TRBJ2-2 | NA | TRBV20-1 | CSAREGTREELFF
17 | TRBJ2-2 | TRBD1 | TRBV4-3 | CASSLLTGTGNTGELFF
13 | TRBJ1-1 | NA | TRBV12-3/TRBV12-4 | CASSRTPNTEAFF
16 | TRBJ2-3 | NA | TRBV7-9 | CASSLRQTGGTDTQYF
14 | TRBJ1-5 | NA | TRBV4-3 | CASSQSSVNQPQHF
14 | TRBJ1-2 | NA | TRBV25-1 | CASSEHRLNYGYTF
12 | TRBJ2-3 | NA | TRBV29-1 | CSVQDHTDTQYF
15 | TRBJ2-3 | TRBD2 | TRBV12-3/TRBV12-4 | CASSFGTTSTDTQYF
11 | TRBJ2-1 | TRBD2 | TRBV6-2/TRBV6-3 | CASSQAGAAFF
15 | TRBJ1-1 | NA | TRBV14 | CASSRLTVRLAEAFF
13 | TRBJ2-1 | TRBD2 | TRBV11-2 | CASNVAGDNEQFF
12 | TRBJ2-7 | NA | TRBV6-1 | CASRETTYEQYF